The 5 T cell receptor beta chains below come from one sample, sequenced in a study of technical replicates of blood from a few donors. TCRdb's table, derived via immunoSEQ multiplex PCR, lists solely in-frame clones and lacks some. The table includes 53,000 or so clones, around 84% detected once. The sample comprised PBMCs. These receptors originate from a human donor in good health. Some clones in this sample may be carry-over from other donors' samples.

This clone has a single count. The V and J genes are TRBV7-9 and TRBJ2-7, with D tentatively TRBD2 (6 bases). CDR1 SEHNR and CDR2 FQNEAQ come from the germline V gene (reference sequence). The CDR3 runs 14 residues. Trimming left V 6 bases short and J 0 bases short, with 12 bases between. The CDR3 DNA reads TGTGCCAGCAGGCCGGGAGCGAGCTCCTACGAGCAGTACTTC. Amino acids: CASRPGASSYEQYF.

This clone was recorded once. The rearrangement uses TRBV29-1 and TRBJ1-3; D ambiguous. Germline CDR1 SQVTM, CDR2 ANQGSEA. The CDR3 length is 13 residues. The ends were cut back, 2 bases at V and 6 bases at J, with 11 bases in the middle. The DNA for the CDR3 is TGCAGCGTTGAACGGGAGTGGGAAAACACCATATATTTT. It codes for CSVEREWENTIYF.

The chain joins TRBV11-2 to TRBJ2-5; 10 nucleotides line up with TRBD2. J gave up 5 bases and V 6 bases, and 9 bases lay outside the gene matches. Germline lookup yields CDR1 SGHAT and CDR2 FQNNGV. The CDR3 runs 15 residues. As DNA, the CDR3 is TGTGCCAGCAGGGCCCAGCGGGGGGGCTTTGAGACCCAGTACTTC. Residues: CASRAQRGGFETQYF.

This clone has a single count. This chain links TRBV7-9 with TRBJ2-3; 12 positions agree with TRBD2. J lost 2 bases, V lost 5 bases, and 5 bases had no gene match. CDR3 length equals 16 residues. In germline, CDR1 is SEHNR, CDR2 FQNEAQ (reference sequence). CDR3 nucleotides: TGTGCCAGCAGCACGACTAGCGGGGGCCCCACAGATACGCAGTATTTT. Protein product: CASSTTSGGPTDTQYF.

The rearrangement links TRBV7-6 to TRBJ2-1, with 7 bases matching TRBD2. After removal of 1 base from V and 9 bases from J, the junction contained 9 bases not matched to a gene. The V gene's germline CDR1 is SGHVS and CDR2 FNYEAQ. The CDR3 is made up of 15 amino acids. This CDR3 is CASSLELGGPAEQFF. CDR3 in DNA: TGTGCCAGCAGCTTAGAACTGGGAGGGCCTGCTGAGCAGTTCTTC.